This TCR beta chain was identified during a study of identical twins (dated by TCRdb to about 2016). At the level of the whole study: The study deep-sequenced TCR alpha and beta repertoires from monozygotic twins, unrelated adults of various ages and cord blood to test whether fetal clonotypes persist. To rule out contamination, the twin experiments were replicated at different times with different library preparation protocols. The investigation overall reported the following: Excess twin sharing in beta out-of-frame sequences was weaker because fewer shared sequences lowered the signal-to-noise ratio. Invariant T cells such as MAIT and iNKT could partly confound zero-insertion analyses, although diverse VJ usage argued against such confounding for most clonotypes. Compared with coincidental sharing between unrelated individuals, out-of-frame TCR alpha sequences shared between twins showed an excess of sequences with low generation probability. Fewer insertions were carried by abundant cord blood beta clonotypes; a weaker similar trend was observed in young adult naive repertoires, while no such trend was observed in memory repertoires. Because the same donors could not be followed over many years, conclusions were based on cross-sectional statistical analysis. In monozygotic twins, recombination models systematically underestimated out-of-frame TCR alpha sharing, but the models matched the sharing seen between unrelated individuals.

A few counts support this clonotype. What antigen it recognizes has not been identified. No base qualities exist here, and no much larger clone lies one base off it. Every donor was a healthy Caucasian. The twin cohort comprised three pairs of female monozygotic twins, all aged roughly 18 to 29 years. The RNA used for TCR libraries was isolated from peripheral blood mononuclear cells. Library construction relied on 5' RACE. Reads for this sample came from an Illumina HiSeq 2000. Template switching added a universal primer binding site, and the final cDNA carried a unique molecular identifier that allowed TCR cDNA molecules to be counted accurately. Specific primers in the conserved constant-segment region were used to synthesize first-strand cDNA for TCR alpha and beta chains. To control for contamination, every cDNA library was double barcoded, receiving both a SMART-Mk sample barcode and Illumina barcodes. TruSeq adapter sequences along with Illumina sample barcodes were introduced in two successive PCR steps. TCR alpha and beta cDNA libraries were sequenced on the Illumina HiSeq platform with custom primers. The paper's processing steps were these. Raw reads were processed with MiGEC to extract unique molecular identifiers, and MiXCR was used to determine CDR3 positions. For each individual, recombination models were inferred using an EM algorithm with the repgenHMM and IGoR tools. The tcR package in R was used for shared clonotype analysis, with sharing normalized by the product of cloneset sizes. To study raw recombination free of thymic and clonal selection effects, out-of-frame nonproductive sequences were analyzed. The public reads were run again by TCRdb, first through fastp at Q25 and then through MiXCR, and only productive beta chains were kept. Duplicate CDR3 protein sequences are folded into a single record with the most common DNA and genes. These V and J calls derive from TCRdb rather than the authors' analysis. The sample data list 500,000 to 700,000 distinct CDR3 sequences, and around 7.5% of these were observed just once. 1.6% of the sample is in the top ten clones.

This sample was also put to use in a study of yellow fever vaccine responses in identical twins. As the second publication notes: The T cell response to vaccination in identical twins was reported by the authors to appear partly convergent and partly personalized. In the study, vaccine-responding T cell clones were precisely tracked in identical twins.

The specimen sequenced was PBMCs. This clonotype was obtained from a woman younger than 35 in good health.

Here the CDR3 is given as CSATLGLAAYNEQFF. The nucleotide sequence is given as TGCAGTGCTACCCTGGGACTAGCGGCCTACAATGAGCAGTTCTTC. In this chain, TRBV20-1 is recombined with TRBJ2-1, and TRBD2 aligns with 11 junction nucleotides. Reading from cysteine to phenylalanine, the CDR3 counts 15 amino acids. Only CDR3 DNA is held: 45 bases, read in frame from base 1. Compared with germline, V lacks 4 bases and J lacks 2 bases; bases without a gene match: 4. Looking up the germline V gene (reference sequence) yields CDR1 DFQATT and CDR2 SNEGSKA.